These 19 T cell receptor beta chains came from one sample sequenced in a study of shared clonotypes between healthy human individuals. Using immunoSEQ multiplex PCR, the repertoire was profiled, and TCRdb retains in-frame clones only, with some absent. This table has over a million clones, around 98% appearing once. The sequencing sample was made of naive CD4+ T cells sorted from blood. Subset described: CD45RA+ positively selected. Source of these receptors: a man aged 25-45 years in good health.

The J gene is TRBJ2-1, the V gene TRBV6-5; D is undetermined. This CDR3 has 11 residues. V was shortened by 6 bases and J by 15 bases, with 15 bases between the two germline ends. In germline, CDR1 is MNHEY, CDR2 SVGAGI. The CDR3 loop is CASRTTNRSFF. The DNA for the CDR3 is TGTGCCAGCAGGACAACGAACCGATCGTTCTTC.

This sequence joins TRBV5-4 and TRBJ2-5, with a possible D match to TRBD1 (6 bases). Trimming left V 2 bases short and J 5 bases short, with 16 bases between. There are 15 residues in the CDR3. Per the germline V gene, CDR1 is SGHNT and CDR2 is YYREEE (reference sequence). CDR3 amino acids: CASSFFSFRGETQYF. The DNA for the CDR3 is TGTGCCAGCAGCTTCTTTTCTTTTAGGGGGGAGACCCAGTACTTC.

The chain joins TRBV4-2 to TRBJ1-3; D remains ambiguous. The CDR3 loop spans 16 amino acids. Trimming removed 0 bases at V and 1 base at J, with 10 bases between. In germline, CDR1 is LGHNA, CDR2 YNFKEQ. The CDR3 region has the DNA TGTGCCAGCAGCCAAGAGATGGCCCCTTCTGGAAACACCATATATTTT. It specifies CASSQEMAPSGNTIYF.

The CDR3 sequence: CASSRGRELFF. CDR3 DNA: TGTGCCAGCAGCCGGGGGCGGGAGCTGTTTTTT. The chain combines TRBV5-6 with TRBJ2-2; D may be TRBD1 or TRBD2 (6 bases each). V shed 4 bases and J shed 9 bases, with 7 bases lying between them. The CDR3 consists of 11 residues. Germline V CDR1 and CDR2: SGHDT, YYEEEE.

The chain is built from TRBV29-1 and TRBJ2-5; no clear D gene. Germline V gene lookup returns CDR1 SQVTM and CDR2 ANQGSEA. V lost 4 bases, J lost 1 base, and 34 bases lay in between. This CDR3 is built from 21 residues. The DNA for the CDR3 is TGCAGCGTTGGAGCCGGCCTTCGTAAGGTGCCAGACGAGTACCCCCAAGAGACCCAGTACTTC. Its protein is CSVGAGLRKVPDEYPQETQYF.

This chain joins TRBV28 and TRBJ2-1; no definite D call. This CDR3 spans 13 amino acids. Germline V lookup: CDR1 MDHEN, CDR2 SYDVKM. Trimming pared 10 bases from V and 2 bases from J, leaving 12 bases between. As DNA, the CDR3 is TGTGCCACTATGGCAGGAGCCTACAATGAGCAGTTCTTC. Translation: CATMAGAYNEQFF.

Details on this clone: Other DNA sequences from this sample encode an identical CDR3 as well. This chain links TRBV7-2 with TRBJ2-5; D is undetermined. With 0 bases removed from V and 4 bases from J, the gap between germline ends came to 6 bases. Germline CDR1 reads SGHTA; CDR2 reads FQGNSA. CDR3 length equals 13 residues. CDR3: CASSLAGRETQYF. The CDR3 nucleotides are TGTGCCAGCAGCTTAGCAGGTCGAGAGACCCAGTACTTC.

The chain links TRBV28 to TRBJ2-1; D may be TRBD1 (5 bases). V lost 1 base and J 0 bases, leaving 10 bases between the germline ends. This CDR3 comprises 16 residues. Germline values: CDR1 MDHEN, CDR2 SYDVKM. The CDR3 region is CASSLSGWASYNEQFF. The DNA of the CDR3 is TGTGCCAGCAGTTTATCAGGGTGGGCCTCCTACAATGAGCAGTTCTTC. Using reference TRBV28 and TRBJ2-1 for the parts outside the CDR3, the full variable domain is DVKVTQSSRYLVKRTGEKVFLECVQDMDHENMFWYRQDPGLGLRLIYFSYDVKMKEKGDIPEGYSVSREKKERFSLILESASTNQTSMYLCASSLSGWASYNEQFFGPGTRLTVL.

This clone was found once. Other DNA sequences in this specimen translate into the identical CDR3. This chain uses TRBV5-1 with TRBJ2-2; no firm D call. The V gene lost 0 bases and the J gene lost 4 bases, with 4 bases spanning the gap. Germline V lookup: CDR1 SGHRS, CDR2 YFSETQ. The CDR3 has 13 residues. The CDR3 DNA reads as TGCGCCAGCAGCTTGGGGCCCACCGGGGAGCTGTTTTTT. Its translation: CASSLGPTGELFF.

CDR3 nucleotides: TGTGCCAGCAGATCTGGGACAGGGGACGAGCAGTACTTC. Translation gives CASRSGTGDEQYF. The V call is TRBV7-9, the J call TRBJ2-7, with 10 positions matching TRBD1. V lost 6 bases, J lost 5 bases, and 4 bases stayed unmatched. CDR1 SEHNR and CDR2 FQNEAQ come from the germline V gene (reference sequence). This CDR3 spans 13 amino acids.

The chain recombines TRBV2 with TRBJ2-3; TRBD2 might be the D (6 bases). From germline, CDR1 is SNHLY and CDR2 FYNNEI. This CDR3 comprises 17 residues. V was pared by 6 bases and J by 2 bases, with 21 bases between. Written as DNA, the CDR3 is TGTGCCAGCAGCGCCTCGGGACTTTCCTACAACACAGATACGCAGTATTTT. It yields the protein CASSASGLSYNTDTQYF.

The genes are TRBV15 and TRBJ2-7; D unresolved. CDR3 size: 13 residues. The germline V gene has CDR1 LNHNV and CDR2 YYDKDF (reference sequence). V shed 1 base and J shed 6 bases, with 10 bases lying between them. The CDR3 bases are TGTGCCACCAGCAGAGCTAGAGTGGCCGAGCAGTACTTC. As protein: CATSRARVAEQYF. Full variable domain (remainder filled in from reference TRBV15 and TRBJ2-7): DAMVIQNPRYQVTQFGKPVTLSCSQTLNHNVMYWYQQKSSQAPKLLFHYYDKDFNNEADTPDNFQSRRPNTSFCFLDIRSPGLGDTAMYLCATSRARVAEQYFGPGTRLTVT.

As regards this clone: Other DNA sequences in the sample encode the same CDR3. The chain couples TRBV5-5 to TRBJ2-1; D gene unclear. Trimming took off 0 bases at V and 0 bases at J, with 10 bases between the two ends. This CDR3 spans 16 amino acids. Germline CDR1 reads SGHKS; CDR2 reads YYEKEE (reference sequence). The CDR3 DNA follows: TGTGCCAGCAGCTTGGGATTAGCTTCCTCCTACAATGAGCAGTTCTTC. Amino acid sequence: CASSLGLASSYNEQFF.

V and J are TRBV7-3 and TRBJ2-1; 13 nucleotides match TRBD2. V shed 3 bases and J 7 bases; nucleotides not matched to a gene: 15. CDR1 SGHTA and CDR2 FQGTGA come from the germline V gene. The CDR3 is made up of 19 amino acids. CDR3 protein: CASSFERGPLGLAGNEQFF. In nucleotides, the CDR3 is TGTGCCAGCAGCTTTGAAAGGGGCCCACTGGGACTAGCGGGAAATGAGCAGTTCTTC.

The chain joins TRBV11-2 to TRBJ1-2; D is possibly TRBD1 (6 bases). The length of the CDR3 is 14 residues. Germline CDR1 and CDR2: SGHAT and FQNNGV. The V gene lost 5 bases and the J gene lost 8 bases, with 18 bases spanning the gap. Written as DNA, the CDR3 is TGTGCCAGCAGCCCAGGGGTCGGGGATCGGGGCTACACCTTC. It is translated as CASSPGVGDRGYTF.

The chain employs TRBV25-1 and TRBJ2-2; unclear D gene. Germline-derived CDR1 and CDR2 are MGHDK and SYGVNS. The CDR3 has 14 amino acids. V was shortened by 1 base and J by 1 base, with 4 bases between the two germline ends. As DNA, the CDR3 is TGTGCCAGCAGTGAATTCGGGAACACCGGGGAGCTGTTTTTT. As protein: CASSEFGNTGELFF.

About this clone: Other DNA sequences from this sample encode an identical CDR3 as well. The chain has TRBV5-1 and TRBJ1-4; 8 bases map to TRBD1. This CDR3 has 14 residues. Trimming cost V 1 base and J 8 bases; bases outside gene matches: 4. CDR1 SGHRS and CDR2 YFSETQ come from the germline V gene. The CDR3 sequence: CASSLTGGGEKLFF. The CDR3 nucleotides are TGCGCCAGCAGCTTGACAGGGGGTGGAGAAAAACTGTTTTTT.

This sequence joins TRBV11-3 and TRBJ2-7; perhaps TRBD1 as D (6 bases). V shed 5 bases and J shed 2 bases, with 13 bases lying between them. The CDR3 is 14 residues long. Germline-derived CDR1 and CDR2 are SGHNT and YENEEA. CDR3 DNA sequence: TGTGCCAGCAGCGCCGACAGGTGGACCTACGAGCAGTACTTC. This translates into CASSADRWTYEQYF.

The chain has TRBV4-3 and TRBJ2-7; D may correspond to TRBD1 or TRBD2 (6 bases each). V was clipped by 0 bases and J by 3 bases, with 12 bases between them. CDR1 and CDR2 from the germline V gene are LGHNA and YSLEER. This CDR3 is 15 amino acids long. CDR3 loop: CASSQDNREDYEQYF. The CDR3 DNA follows: TGCGCCAGCAGCCAAGATAACAGGGAGGACTACGAGCAGTACTTC.